This is a list of T cell receptor beta chains from one sample in a study of spatial heterogeneity in lung cancer. MiXCR, run by TCRdb on the 5' RACE reads, gives a single entry per CDR3 protein. The sample includes fewer than 20,000 distinct CDR3 sequences, about 6.5% of them seen just once. The sequencing here drew on lung tumor tissue, taken at surgery. The receptors derive from a female donor with early-stage non-small cell lung cancer. Each CDR3 is given with its conserved first and last residue. The D gene is left open where the match is weak. Clone size is not always given. Where it is, it says once, few, many or a class for expanded clones.

len,d_gene,j_gene,v_gene,abundance,CDR3nt,CDR3aa
16,TRBD1,TRBJ2-7,TRBV4-2,medium-sized,TGTGCCAGCAGCCAGGGGGACAGGGAGTCCCCCTACGAGCAGTACTTC,CASSQGDRESPYEQYF
12,.,TRBJ1-5,TRBV7-9,medium-sized,TGTGCCAGCGAAGGGGACGGCCGTCACCAGCATTTT,CASEGDGRHQHF
13,.,TRBJ2-7,TRBV21-1,many,TGTGCCAGCAGCAAAGGACTTACCTACGAGCAGTACTTC,CASSKGLTYEQYF
14,.,TRBJ1-5,TRBV19,.,TGTGCCAGTAGTATCACAGGGATAAATCAGCCCCAGCATTTT,CASSITGINQPQHF
16,TRBD2,TRBJ2-3,TRBV5-4,medium-sized,TGTGCCAGCAGCCGAGGATTAGCGGGGAGCACAGATACGCAGTATTTT,CASSRGLAGSTDTQYF
14,.,TRBJ2-7,TRBV11-1,many,TGTGCCAGCCGTCGGGTGGCAGGGGCCTACGAGCAGTACTTC,CASRRVAGAYEQYF
15,.,TRBJ2-3,TRBV6-4,many,TGTGCCAGCAGCGTTACAGGGACGCGCACAGATACGCAGTATTTT,CASSVTGTRTDTQYF
15,TRBD1,TRBJ1-2,TRBV7-2,many,TGTGCCAGCAGTCACCGACAGGGGGCAGACTATGGCTACACCTTC,CASSHRQGADYGYTF
12,.,TRBJ2-5,TRBV5-1,medium-sized,TGCGCCAGCAGCATAACATTAGAGACCCAGTACTTC,CASSITLETQYF
14,.,TRBJ1-3,TRBV4-2,many,TGTGCCAGCAGCCAAAAGACAGCTGGAAACACCATATATTTT,CASSQKTAGNTIYF
14,.,TRBJ1-1,TRBV6-1,many,TGTGCCAGCAGCCCTCACGGTCGGGGGTCTGAAGCTTTCTTT,CASSPHGRGSEAFF
15,.,TRBJ1-3,TRBV20-1,many,TGCAGTGCTAGAGATGGTGGCAGGGCTGGAAACACCATATATTTT,CSARDGGRAGNTIYF
15,TRBD2,TRBJ2-2,TRBV5-6,many,TGTGCCAGCAGCCGGCGGACTAGCGGGAGGGCAGAGCTGTTTTTT,CASSRRTSGRAELFF
17,TRBD2,TRBJ2-1,TRBV4-3,many,TGCGCCAGCAGCCAAGATCCCGGGCTAGCGGGTGGGCATGAGCAGTTCTTC,CASSQDPGLAGGHEQFF
15,TRBD1,TRBJ2-5,TRBV2,few,TGTGCCAGAGCCACCGGGACAGGGGTACAAGAGACCCAGTACTTC,CARATGTGVQETQYF
13,TRBD1,TRBJ1-2,TRBV20-1,many,TGCAGTGCAAACGACAGGGGAGGCTATGGCTACACCTTC,CSANDRGGYGYTF
16,.,TRBJ2-5,TRBV3-1,many,TGTGCCAGCAGCCAAGATCTATACTCCCGCGGAGAGACCCAGTACTTC,CASSQDLYSRGETQYF
14,.,TRBJ2-1,TRBV12-3/TRBV12-4,many,TGTGCCAGCAGTTTAGAACCCAGGAGGGGTGAGCAGTTCTTC,CASSLEPRRGEQFF
16,.,TRBJ2-7,TRBV28,many,TGTGCCAGCAGTTTAGGTCTGGCACGAGGGAGTCTCGAGCAGTACTTC,CASSLGLARGSLEQYF
15,.,TRBJ2-2,TRBV12-3/TRBV12-4,many,TGTGCCAGCAGTTTCACAAGAAGAGGGACCGGGGAGCTGTTTTTT,CASSFTRRGTGELFF
14,TRBD1,TRBJ2-7,TRBV6-2/TRBV6-3,many,TGTGCCAGCAGTCGAGGGACAGGGTCCTACGAGCAGTACTTC,CASSRGTGSYEQYF
18,TRBD2,TRBJ2-5,TRBV3-1,many,TGTGCCAGCAGCCCGAGACTAGCGGGAGGGCCGTTTCGAGAGACCCAGTACTTC,CASSPRLAGGPFRETQYF
13,.,TRBJ2-7,TRBV7-2,many,TGTGCCAGCAGCTTAGAAGGGGCCTACGAGCAGTACTTC,CASSLEGAYEQYF
15,.,TRBJ2-5,TRBV29-1,many,TGCAGCGTTGGAGGGGTACAGGCGAACCAAGAGACCCAGTACTTC,CSVGGVQANQETQYF
15,TRBD1,TRBJ2-1,TRBV7-3,medium-sized,TGTGCCAGCAGCTTAAGACAGGGGCTAAATGATGAGCAGTTCTTC,CASSLRQGLNDEQFF
15,.,TRBJ1-5,TRBV20-1,many,TGCAGTGCGAAACCTTCAGGCTTCGGCAATCAGCCCCAGCATTTT,CSAKPSGFGNQPQHF
14,.,TRBJ2-7,TRBV7-2,many,TGTGCCAGCAGCTTAAGCCTAGCTGACTTCGAGCAGTACTTC,CASSLSLADFEQYF
16,TRBD2,TRBJ2-1,TRBV5-5,.,TGTGCCAGCAGCTTTCAACGGACTAGCGGGATTAATGAGCAGTTCTTC,CASSFQRTSGINEQFF
14,.,TRBJ2-5,TRBV24-1,many,TGTGCCACCAGTGATCCACTATTCCAAGAGACCCAGTACTTC,CATSDPLFQETQYF
13,.,TRBJ2-5,TRBV20-1,many,TGCAGTGCTAGAGTGAACTATTTAGAGACCCAGTACTTC,CSARVNYLETQYF
14,.,TRBJ1-1,TRBV18,many,TGTGCCAGCTCACCTTCCCCGGGAGACACTGAAGCTTTCTTT,CASSPSPGDTEAFF
14,.,TRBJ1-2,TRBV29-1,many,TGCAGCGTTTCTGGAGAGTTGTACGGCTATGGCTACACCTTC,CSVSGELYGYGYTF
17,TRBD2,TRBJ2-7,TRBV4-3,medium-sized,TGCGCCAGCAGCCAAGATCCGGGGCTAGCGGGAGGGCACGAGCAGTACTTC,CASSQDPGLAGGHEQYF
15,.,TRBJ1-2,TRBV28,many,TGTGCCAGCAGTTTATCGGCCAGGGGTGCCTATGGCTACACCTTC,CASSLSARGAYGYTF
16,TRBD2,TRBJ2-7,TRBV4-2,many,TGTGCCAGCAGCCAAGATTTGACTAGCGGGACAGGGGAGCAGTACTTC,CASSQDLTSGTGEQYF
13,.,TRBJ1-1,TRBV6-6,many,TGTGCCAGCAGTGCCCCGGAGACCCCGGCAGCTTTCTTT,CASSAPETPAAFF
16,TRBD1,TRBJ2-5,TRBV18,medium-sized,TGTGCCAGCTCACCACCATTGGGACAGTCTCAAGAGACCCAGTACTTC,CASSPPLGQSQETQYF
14,TRBD2,TRBJ2-3,TRBV27,many,TGTGCCAGCAGTCAAACTAGCGGGAGAGGTACGCAGTATTTT,CASSQTSGRGTQYF
12,.,TRBJ2-5,TRBV7-2,many,TGTGCCAGCAGCTTAGGTACGGAGACCCAGTACTTC,CASSLGTETQYF
14,.,TRBJ2-7,TRBV27,many,TGTGCCAGCAGTTTAGAAACGGTCCCCCACGAGCAGTACTTC,CASSLETVPHEQYF
16,TRBD2,TRBJ2-3,TRBV12-3/TRBV12-4,many,TGTGCCAGCAGTCGCGCCCTAGCGGGGATGACAGATACGCAGTATTTT,CASSRALAGMTDTQYF
15,TRBD1,TRBJ1-5,TRBV2,many,TGTGCCAGCAGTTCGGACAGGGGGCTGGGACAGCCCCAGCATTTT,CASSSDRGLGQPQHF
11,.,TRBJ1-5,TRBV28,few,TGTGCCAGCGGTTTTGCACAGCCCCAGCATTTT,CASGFAQPQHF
14,.,TRBJ1-1,TRBV5-4,many,TGTGCCAGCAGCTTGGGATCGGGCCGCACTGAAGCTTTCTTT,CASSLGSGRTEAFF
18,.,TRBJ2-7,TRBV7-2,medium-sized,TGTGCCAGCAGCGCCGAACGTAATGCGGCAGGGTCGGGCTACGAGCAGTACTTC,CASSAERNAAGSGYEQYF
14,TRBD1,TRBJ1-5,TRBV28,.,TGTGCCAGCAGCCCAAGGGGGCAGTATCAGCCCCAGCATTTT,CASSPRGQYQPQHF
16,.,TRBJ2-1,TRBV7-3,many,TGTGCCAGCAGCTTAATAGGAGGGCTAGCCTACAATGAGCAGTTCTTC,CASSLIGGLAYNEQFF
16,TRBD1,TRBJ2-1,TRBV6-5,many,TGTGCCAGCAGCCTAAACCCGGGACAGGGGTGGGATGAGCAGTTCTTC,CASSLNPGQGWDEQFF
14,.,TRBJ1-1,TRBV10-3,.,TGTGCCATCAGTGAGTCTGCAGCCTCGGGATCGGCTTTCTTT,CAISESAASGSAFF
16,TRBD1,TRBJ1-4,TRBV5-5,many,TGTGCCAGCAGCTTGGCCAGGACAGGCCGTAATGAAAAACTGTTTTTT,CASSLARTGRNEKLFF
16,TRBD1,TRBJ1-1,TRBV20-1,many,TGCAGTGCTAGAGATCCCCGGACAGGGGAGAACACTGAAGCTTTCTTT,CSARDPRTGENTEAFF
14,TRBD1,TRBJ2-1,TRBV5-1,many,TGCGCCAGCAGCTTGGTGGACAGGGACAATGAGCAGTTCTTC,CASSLVDRDNEQFF
13,.,TRBJ2-3,TRBV20-1,few,TGCAGTGCTAGAGAAGTGGGCACAGATACGCAGTATTTT,CSAREVGTDTQYF